The clone carrying this T cell receptor beta chain was picked up many times. 2 million unsorted PBMCs were stored in RNAlater at -80 °C before RNA extraction. TCRdb re-called the 5' RACE reads with MiXCR, one entry per CDR3 protein. The data hold around 69,000 distinct CDR3 sequences, with nearly 3.5% observed a single time. This sample is drawn from a study of neurological immune-mediated disorders. CDR3 length: 14 residues. The germline V gene has CDR1 MNHEY and CDR2 SVGAGI. Trimming took 8 bases from V and 5 from J; bases not matched to a gene: 7. This sequence was found in a man aged 40-50 years with multiple sclerosis. This sequence joins TRBV6-5 and TRBJ1-4; 8 bases line up with TRBD1. The sequenced sample was PBMCs. DNA of the CDR3: TGTGCCAGCGGGGGGACAGGAGCAAATGAAAAACTGTTTTTT. Protein product: CASGGTGANEKLFF.